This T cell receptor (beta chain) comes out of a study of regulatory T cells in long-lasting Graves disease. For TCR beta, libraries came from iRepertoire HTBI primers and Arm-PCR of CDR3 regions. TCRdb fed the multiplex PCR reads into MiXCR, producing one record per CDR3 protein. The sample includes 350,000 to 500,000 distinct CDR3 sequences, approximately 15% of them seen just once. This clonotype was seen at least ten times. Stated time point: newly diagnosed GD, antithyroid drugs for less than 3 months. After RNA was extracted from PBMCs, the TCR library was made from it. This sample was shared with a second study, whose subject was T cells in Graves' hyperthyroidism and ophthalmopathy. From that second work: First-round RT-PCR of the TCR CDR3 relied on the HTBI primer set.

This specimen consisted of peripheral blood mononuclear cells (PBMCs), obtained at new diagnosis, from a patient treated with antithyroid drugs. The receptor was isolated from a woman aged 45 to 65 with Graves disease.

In nucleotides, the CDR3 is TGTGCCAGCACCGTGACTAGCGGGAGGGCAATCGAGACCCAGTACTTC. It is translated as CASTVTSGRAIETQYF. The chain carries TRBV6-1 and TRBJ2-5; 14 bases are shared with TRBD2. CDR1 is MNHNS and CDR2 is SASEGT in the germline V gene. V gave up 7 bases and J gave up 5 bases; unmatched junction bases: 9. The CDR3 covers 16 residues.